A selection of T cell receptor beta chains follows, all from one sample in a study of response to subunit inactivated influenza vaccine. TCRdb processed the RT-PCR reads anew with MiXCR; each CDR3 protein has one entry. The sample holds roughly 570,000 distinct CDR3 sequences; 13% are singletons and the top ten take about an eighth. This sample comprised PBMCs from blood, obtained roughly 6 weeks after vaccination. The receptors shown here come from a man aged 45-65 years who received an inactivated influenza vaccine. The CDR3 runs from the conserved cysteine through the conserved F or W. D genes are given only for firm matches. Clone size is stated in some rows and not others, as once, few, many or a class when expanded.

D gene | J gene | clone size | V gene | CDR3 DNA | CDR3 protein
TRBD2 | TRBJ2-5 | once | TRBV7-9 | TGTGCCAGCGGCTACACTAGCGGGAGAGGGGGAGAGACCCAGTACTTC | CASGYTSGRGGETQYF
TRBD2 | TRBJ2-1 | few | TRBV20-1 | TGCAGTGCTAGAATGGCTAGCGGGAGCAATGAGCAGTTCTTC | CSARMASGSNEQFF
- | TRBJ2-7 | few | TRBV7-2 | TGTGCCAGCAGCTCCGGACAGCTCTACGAGCAGTACTTC | CASSSGQLYEQYF
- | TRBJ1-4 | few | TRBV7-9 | TGTGCCAGCAGCTTAGGGCGGGGCGCAGCTAATGAAAAACTGTTTTTT | CASSLGRGAANEKLFF
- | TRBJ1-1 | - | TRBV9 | TGTGCCAGCAGCGTACAGGGTTCTTTCACTGAAGCTTTCTTT | CASSVQGSFTEAFF
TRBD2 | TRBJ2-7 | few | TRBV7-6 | TGTGCCAGCAGCCGAGAGAGCGGGAGCTCCTACGAGCAGTACTTC | CASSRESGSSYEQYF
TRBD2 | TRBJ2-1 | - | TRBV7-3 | TGTGCCAGCAGCTGGTCTAGCGGCAATGAGCAGTTCTTC | CASSWSSGNEQFF
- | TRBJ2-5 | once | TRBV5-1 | TGCGCCAGCAGTGCGAGAAAGGGGAAAGAGACCCAGTACTTC | CASSARKGKETQYF
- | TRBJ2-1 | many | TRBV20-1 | TGCAGTGCTACCCTACCCCCGACTGCCATCTACAATGAGCAGTTCTTC | CSATLPPTAIYNEQFF
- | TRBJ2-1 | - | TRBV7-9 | TGTGCCAGCGGGCTAGCGACGGGTGAGCAGTTCTTC | CASGLATGEQFF
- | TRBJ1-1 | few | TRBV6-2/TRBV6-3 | TGTGCCAGCAGTTACGCATGGAACACTGAAGCTTTCTTT | CASSYAWNTEAFF
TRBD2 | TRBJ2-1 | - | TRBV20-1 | TGCAGTGCTGCCCGGACTAGCGGGAGGAGGAATGAGCAGTTCTTC | CSAARTSGRRNEQFF
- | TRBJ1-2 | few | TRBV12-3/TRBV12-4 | TGTGCCAGCAGGCCGCCAGGGTCACGGATATATGGCTACACCTTC | CASRPPGSRIYGYTF
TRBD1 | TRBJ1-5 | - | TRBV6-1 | TGTGCCAGCAGGCCCGGGACAGCTAATCAGCCCCAGCATTTT | CASRPGTANQPQHF
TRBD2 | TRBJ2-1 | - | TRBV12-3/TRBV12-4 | TGTGCCAGCAGTGCTCGGGGGACTAGCGGGAGGAATGAGCAGTTCTTC | CASSARGTSGRNEQFF
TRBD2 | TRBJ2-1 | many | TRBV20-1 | TGCAGTGCAACCCCGCCGCGGGGGTCCAATGAGCAGTTCTTC | CSATPPRGSNEQFF
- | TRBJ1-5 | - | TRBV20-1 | TGCAGTGTAGGTCGGGGCAATCAGCCCCAGCATTTT | CSVGRGNQPQHF
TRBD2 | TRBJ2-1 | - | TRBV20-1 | TGCAGTGCTAGAGCTTTAGCGGGAGAACCCTACAATGAGCAGTTCTTC | CSARALAGEPYNEQFF
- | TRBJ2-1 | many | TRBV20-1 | TGCAGCAGCCTGTCAGGGAATGAGCAGTTCTTC | CSSLSGNEQFF
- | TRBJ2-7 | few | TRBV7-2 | TGTGCCAGCAGCTTTGGGGCAGACAGACCCTACGAGCAGTACTTC | CASSFGADRPYEQYF
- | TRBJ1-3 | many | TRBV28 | TGTGCCAGCAGTTTCATGGGAAACACCATATATTTT | CASSFMGNTIYF
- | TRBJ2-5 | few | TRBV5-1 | TGCGCCAGCAGCTTTCAGAAGCAAGAGACCCAGTACTTC | CASSFQKQETQYF
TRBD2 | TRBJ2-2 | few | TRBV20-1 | TGCAGTGCTGAGAAGTCTAGCGGGGATAAGGATGTCGGGGAGCTGTTTTTT | CSAEKSSGDKDVGELFF
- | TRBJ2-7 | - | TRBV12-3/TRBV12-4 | TGTGCCAGCGCTAGGGACGGGGTCTACGAGCAGTACTTC | CASARDGVYEQYF
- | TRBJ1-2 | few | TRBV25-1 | TGTGCCAGCAGTCCAAACGAAGGCTATGGCTACACCTTC | CASSPNEGYGYTF
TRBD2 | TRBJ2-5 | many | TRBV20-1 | TGCAGTGCTACCTCGACTAGCGGGAGCCTAGAGACCCAGTACTTC | CSATSTSGSLETQYF
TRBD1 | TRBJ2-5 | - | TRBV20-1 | TGCAGTGCTAATGTCCTAAGGGGACAGGGAGAGACCCAGTACTTC | CSANVLRGQGETQYF
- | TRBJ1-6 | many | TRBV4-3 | TGCGCCAGCAGCCAAGATCGGATAAGGGTCTCCGGTTCACCCCTCCACTTT | CASSQDRIRVSGSPLHF
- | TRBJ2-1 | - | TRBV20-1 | TGCAGTGCTAGAGGGACGGGGCGTGATGAGCAGTTCTTC | CSARGTGRDEQFF
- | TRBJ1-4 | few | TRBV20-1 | TGCAGTGCCTCGGCGGGGCAGGTCTATGAAAAACTGTTTTTT | CSASAGQVYEKLFF
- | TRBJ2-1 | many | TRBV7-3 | TGTGCCAGCAGCCCGGGAGCGACGTACAATGAGCAGTTCTTC | CASSPGATYNEQFF
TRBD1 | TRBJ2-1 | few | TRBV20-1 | TGCAGTGCTGACCGGGACAGGGCTTTTGAGCAGTTCTTC | CSADRDRAFEQFF
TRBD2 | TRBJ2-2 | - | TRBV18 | TGTGCCAGCTCACGCCTAGCGGGGACCCCGAACACCGGGGAGCTGTTTTTT | CASSRLAGTPNTGELFF